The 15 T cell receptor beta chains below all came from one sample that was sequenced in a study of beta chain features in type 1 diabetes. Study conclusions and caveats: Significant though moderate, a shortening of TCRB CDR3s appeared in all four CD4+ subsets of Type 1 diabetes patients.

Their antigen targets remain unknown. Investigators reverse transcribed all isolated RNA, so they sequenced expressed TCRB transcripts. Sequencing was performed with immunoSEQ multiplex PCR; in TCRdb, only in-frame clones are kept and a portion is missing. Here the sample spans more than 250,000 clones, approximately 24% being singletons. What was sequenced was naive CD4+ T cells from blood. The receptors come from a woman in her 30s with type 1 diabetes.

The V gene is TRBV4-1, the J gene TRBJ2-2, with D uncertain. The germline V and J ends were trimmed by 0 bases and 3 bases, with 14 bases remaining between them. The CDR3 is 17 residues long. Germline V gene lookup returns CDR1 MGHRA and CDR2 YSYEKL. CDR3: CASSQDRLGRDTGELFF. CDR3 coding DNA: TGCGCCAGCAGCCAAGATCGGTTGGGCAGAGACACCGGGGAGCTGTTTTTT.

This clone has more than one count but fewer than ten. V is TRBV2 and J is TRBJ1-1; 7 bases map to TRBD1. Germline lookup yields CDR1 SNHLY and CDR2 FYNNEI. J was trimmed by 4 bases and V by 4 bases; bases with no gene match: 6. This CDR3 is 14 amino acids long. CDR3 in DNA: TGTGCCAGCAGTGGACAGGGAGCGGGCACTGAAGCTTTCTTT. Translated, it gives CASSGQGAGTEAFF.

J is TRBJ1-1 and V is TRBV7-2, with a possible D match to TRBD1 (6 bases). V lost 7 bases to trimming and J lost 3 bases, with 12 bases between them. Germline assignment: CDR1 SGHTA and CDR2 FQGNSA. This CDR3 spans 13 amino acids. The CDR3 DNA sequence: TGTGCCAGCAAACAGGGTAGGCACACTGAAGCTTTCTTT. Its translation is CASKQGRHTEAFF. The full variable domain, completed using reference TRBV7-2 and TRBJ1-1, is GAGVSQSPSNKVTEKGKDVELRCDPISGHTALYWYRQSLGQGLEFLIYFQGNSAPDKSGLPSDRFSAERTGGSVSTLTIQRTQQEDSAVYLCASKQGRHTEAFFGQGTRLTVV.

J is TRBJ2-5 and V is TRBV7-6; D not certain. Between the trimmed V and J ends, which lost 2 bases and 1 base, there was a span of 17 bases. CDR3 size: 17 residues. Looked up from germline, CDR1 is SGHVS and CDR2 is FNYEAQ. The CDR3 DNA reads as TGTGCCAGCAGCTTAAGTCTTCTGGGCGTCAGCCAAGAGACCCAGTACTTC. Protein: CASSLSLLGVSQETQYF.

CDR3 amino acids: CASSPQDTYEQYF. CDR3 nucleotide sequence: TGTGCCAGCTCACCACAGGACACCTACGAGCAGTACTTC. The chain uses TRBV18 and TRBJ2-7; possibly TRBD1 for D (5 bases). Looked up from germline, CDR1 is KGHSH and CDR2 is LQKENI. Trimming cost V 1 base and J 2 bases, with 6 bases left between them. The CDR3 extends over 13 amino acids.

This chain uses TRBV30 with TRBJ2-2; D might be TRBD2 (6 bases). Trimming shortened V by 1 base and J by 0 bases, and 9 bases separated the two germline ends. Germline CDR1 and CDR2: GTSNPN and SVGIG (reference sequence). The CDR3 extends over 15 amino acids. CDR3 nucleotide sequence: TGTGCCTGGAGTGAAGCGGGTGCGAACACCGGGGAGCTGTTTTTT. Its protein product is CAWSEAGANTGELFF.

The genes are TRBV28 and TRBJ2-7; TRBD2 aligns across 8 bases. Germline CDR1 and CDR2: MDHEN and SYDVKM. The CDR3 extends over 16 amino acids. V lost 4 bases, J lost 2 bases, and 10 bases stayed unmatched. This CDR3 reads CASSSTGERGPYEQYF. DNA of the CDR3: TGTGCCAGCAGTTCCACAGGCGAGCGGGGGCCCTACGAGCAGTACTTC.

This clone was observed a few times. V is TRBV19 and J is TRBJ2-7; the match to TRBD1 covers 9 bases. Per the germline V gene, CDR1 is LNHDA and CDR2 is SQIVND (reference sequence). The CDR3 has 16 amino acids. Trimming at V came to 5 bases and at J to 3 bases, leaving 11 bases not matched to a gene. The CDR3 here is CASSGEGTGRLYEQYF. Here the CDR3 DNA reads TGTGCCAGTAGTGGAGAAGGGACAGGGAGACTCTACGAGCAGTACTTC.

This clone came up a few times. CDR3 nucleotides: TGTGCCAGCAGAAGGACAGATACCGGAGAGACCCAGTACTTC. It yields the protein CASRRTDTGETQYF. This chain uses TRBV2 with TRBJ2-5; TRBD1 is a possible D gene (6 bases). Trimming cost V 6 bases and J 4 bases, with 15 bases left between them. The CDR3 contains 14 residues. Germline-derived CDR1 and CDR2 are SNHLY and FYNNEI.

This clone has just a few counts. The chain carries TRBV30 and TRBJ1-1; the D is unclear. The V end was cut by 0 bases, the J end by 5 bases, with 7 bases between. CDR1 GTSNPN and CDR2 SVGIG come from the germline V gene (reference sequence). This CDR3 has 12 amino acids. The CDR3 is CAWSVGPTEAFF. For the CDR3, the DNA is TGTGCCTGGAGTGTCGGTCCGACTGAAGCTTTCTTT.

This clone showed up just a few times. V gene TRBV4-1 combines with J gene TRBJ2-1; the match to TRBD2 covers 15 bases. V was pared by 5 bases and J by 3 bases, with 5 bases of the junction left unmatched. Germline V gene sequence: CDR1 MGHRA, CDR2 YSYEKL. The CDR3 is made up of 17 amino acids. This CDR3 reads CASSGGTSGRHYNEQFF. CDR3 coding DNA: TGCGCCAGCAGCGGCGGGACTAGCGGGAGGCACTACAATGAGCAGTTCTTC.

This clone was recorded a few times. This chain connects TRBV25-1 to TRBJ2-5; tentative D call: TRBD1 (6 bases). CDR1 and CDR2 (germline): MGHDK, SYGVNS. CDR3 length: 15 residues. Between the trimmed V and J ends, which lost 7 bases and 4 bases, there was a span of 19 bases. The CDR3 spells CASIISKGGGETQYF. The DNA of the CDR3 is TGTGCCAGCATCATCAGCAAAGGGGGTGGAGAGACCCAGTACTTC. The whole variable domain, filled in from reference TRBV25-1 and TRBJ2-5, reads EADIYQTPRYLVIGTGKKITLECSQTMGHDKMYWYQQDPGMELHLIHYSYGVNSTEKGDLSSESTVSRIRTEHFPLTLESARPSHTSQYLCASIISKGGGETQYFGPGTRLLVL.

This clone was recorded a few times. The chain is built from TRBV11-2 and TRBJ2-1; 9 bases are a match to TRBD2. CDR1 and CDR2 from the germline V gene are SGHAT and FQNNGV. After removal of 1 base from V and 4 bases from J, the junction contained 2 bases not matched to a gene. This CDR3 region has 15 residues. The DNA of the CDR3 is TGTGCCAGCAGCTTAGCGCTAGCGGGGTACAATGAGCAGTTCTTC. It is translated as CASSLALAGYNEQFF.

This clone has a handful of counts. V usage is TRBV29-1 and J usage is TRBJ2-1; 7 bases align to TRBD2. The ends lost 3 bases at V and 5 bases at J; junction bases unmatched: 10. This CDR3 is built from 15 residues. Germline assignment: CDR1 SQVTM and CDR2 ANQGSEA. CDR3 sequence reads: CSVDWGGRFNNEQFF. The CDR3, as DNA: TGCAGCGTTGATTGGGGGGGGAGATTTAACAATGAGCAGTTCTTC.

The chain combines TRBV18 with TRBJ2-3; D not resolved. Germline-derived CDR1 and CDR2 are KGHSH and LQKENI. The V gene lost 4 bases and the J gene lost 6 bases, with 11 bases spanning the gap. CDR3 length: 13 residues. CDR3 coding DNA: TGTGCCAGCTCACGGGCCGAAGGCGATACGCAGTATTTT. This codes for CASSRAEGDTQYF.